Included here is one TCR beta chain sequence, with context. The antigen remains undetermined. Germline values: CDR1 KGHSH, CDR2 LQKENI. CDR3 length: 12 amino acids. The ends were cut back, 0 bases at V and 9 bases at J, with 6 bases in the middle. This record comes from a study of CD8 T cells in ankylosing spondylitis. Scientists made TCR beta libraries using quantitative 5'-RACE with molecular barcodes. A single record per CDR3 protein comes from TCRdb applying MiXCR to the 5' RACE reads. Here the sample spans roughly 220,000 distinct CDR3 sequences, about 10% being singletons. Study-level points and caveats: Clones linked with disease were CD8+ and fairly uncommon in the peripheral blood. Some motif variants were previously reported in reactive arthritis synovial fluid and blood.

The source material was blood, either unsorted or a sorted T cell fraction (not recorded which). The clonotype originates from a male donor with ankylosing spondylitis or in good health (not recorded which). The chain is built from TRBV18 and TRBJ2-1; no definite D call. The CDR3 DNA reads TGTGCCAGCTCACCACCTGGAAGTGAGCAGTTCTTC. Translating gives CASSPPGSEQFF. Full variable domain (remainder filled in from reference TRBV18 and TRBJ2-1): NAGVMQNPRHLVRRRGQEARLRCSPMKGHSHVYWYRQLPEEGLKFMVYLQKENIIDESGMPKERFSAEFPKEGPSILRIQQVVRGDSAAYFCASSPPGSEQFFGPGTRLTVL.